Many counts were recorded for the clone carrying this TCR beta chain. Predating any ophthalmopathy symptoms, the blood sample was taken at first hyperthyroidism diagnosis. Amplified TCR beta CDR3 regions came from RNA transcripts. Initially, a first-round RT-PCR of the TCR CDR3 employed the HTBI primer set. TCRdb reprocessed the multiplex PCR reads with MiXCR, giving one entry per CDR3 protein. Of nearly 600,000 distinct CDR3 sequences listed, approximately 13% are singletons. This entry comes from a study of T cells in Graves' hyperthyroidism and ophthalmopathy. The CDR3 has 14 residues. V lost 6 bases, J lost 5 bases, and 5 bases stayed unmatched. Germline CDR1 reads KGHSH; CDR2 reads LQKENI.

The sample taken for sequencing was blood. V is TRBV18 and J is TRBJ1-1; 11 nucleotides agree with TRBD1. This clonotype was obtained from a woman aged 30 to 39 with Graves' hyperthyroidism that later progressed to Graves' ophthalmopathy. CDR3 nucleotide sequence: TGTGCCAGCTCTCAGGACAGGGGGCCGACTGAAGCTTTCTTT. Translated, it gives CASSQDRGPTEAFF.